The rows below give T cell receptor beta chains drawn from one sample of a study of response to subunit inactivated influenza vaccine. One entry per CDR3 protein, called by TCRdb with MiXCR from the RT-PCR reads. The sample lists approximately 500,000 distinct CDR3 sequences, 13% to 15% seen once, with roughly 11% in the top ten. The source was PBMCs from blood, collected 11 to 12 days after vaccination. These receptors originate from a man aged 45-65 years who received an inactivated influenza vaccine. Each CDR3 is given without its conserved first and last residue.

v_call | cdr3_aa
TRBV2 | ASSPDARWKY
TRBV30 | AWSVRGGLLETQY
TRBV20-1 | SATGPGSPLH
TRBV12-3/TRBV12-4 | ASSPHGTNYGYT
TRBV6-1 | ASRGLGRDYNEQF
TRBV4-1 | ASSRSRVLAGGNTGELF
TRBV4-2 | ASSQDIVAGGHADTQY
TRBV7-9 | ASSLGVGLDTQY
TRBV4-3 | ASSPQGAGVAEAF
TRBV18 | ASSTPGLAGGSEQY
TRBV7-2 | ASSPQRENEQF
TRBV10-3 | AISELGPTGELF
TRBV3-1 | ASSQDTAGNTIY
TRBV20-1 | SARVSGPQSLH
TRBV11-2 | ASSTPADTQY
TRBV11-2 | ASSFRAFGELF
TRBV5-6 | ASSPFLGGTGELF
TRBV5-1 | ASRIGSSGANVLT
TRBV18 | ASSPPDLSYEQY
TRBV5-1 | ASSGATGGQETQY
TRBV18 | ASSPRTSGTSTDTQY
TRBV7-2 | ASSLAALSGAYEQY
TRBV7-9 | ASSLTGALEQY
TRBV24-1 | ATREDGNTEAF
TRBV3-1 | ASSRSGQYYEQY
TRBV6-1 | ASSDLLAGGPHEQF
TRBV20-1 | SASVDRVAGANVLT
TRBV5-1 | ASSVGDYEQY
TRBV29-1 | SVVLAAISYEQY
TRBV12-3/TRBV12-4 | ASSSGLAGNEQF
TRBV6-5 | ASRLQGVTSEQY
TRBV2 | ASSDTGTPRYYEQY
TRBV15 | ATSRVGVNQPQH
TRBV4-2 | ASSLPRRAGELF
TRBV14 | ASSQDLGESTDTQY
TRBV20-1 | SAARTSGNNEQF
TRBV6-1 | ASKATRGGAETQY
TRBV7-2 | ASSLAGGRHNEQF
TRBV12-3/TRBV12-4 | ASSLSGKGYQPQH
TRBV28 | ASAPGPGLRELPYEQY
TRBV9 | ASSLLGAGGWNEQF
TRBV7-9 | ASSLTSGRDSYEQY
TRBV10-1 | ASKGAGAHEQY
TRBV12-3/TRBV12-4 | ASSFAAGGVDEQF
TRBV24-1 | ATSDLKTSGGTGNEQF
TRBV4-2 | ASSQVVTTLNTEAF
TRBV20-1 | SAHRARGEQY
TRBV6-1 | ASSAGQFTSGANVLT
TRBV12-3/TRBV12-4 | ASTDRSNSPLH
TRBV5-1 | ASSRDRGEETQY
TRBV29-1 | SVASAIEAF
TRBV29-1 | SVDRGASGNTIY
TRBV12-3/TRBV12-4 | ASSLQATSNQPQH
TRBV12-3/TRBV12-4 | ASSFWLQGQGRHEQY
TRBV6-5 | ASSYSSSGGGEKLF